This entry concerns a single TCR beta chain. No antigen is known for it. The sample belongs to a study of beta chain features in type 1 diabetes. TCRB transcripts that were expressed got sequenced, as all of the isolated RNA had been reverse transcribed. Sequenced by immunoSEQ multiplex PCR; TCRdb stores in-frame clones only, minus some. The repertoire consists of approximately 30,000 clones, with 65% occurring once and the leading ten covering 2% to 2.5%. Study results and limitations: All four CD4+ subsets of Type 1 diabetes patients contained TCRB CDR3s that were moderately but significantly shorter.

Sequenced: Tregs from blood. This receptor was identified in a woman in her twenties or thirties with type 1 diabetes.

The CDR3: CASSELGAGYGYTF. The CDR3, as DNA: TGTGCCAGCAGTGAATTGGGGGCAGGCTATGGCTACACCTTC. V usage is TRBV25-1 and J usage is TRBJ1-2; D is perhaps TRBD1 (6 bases). V shed 1 base and J shed 4 bases, with 10 bases lying between them. The germline gives CDR1 MGHDK, CDR2 SYGVNS. The CDR3 spans 14 residues.